The rows below give T cell receptor beta chains drawn from one sample of a study of identical twins. From the 5' RACE reads, TCRdb called clonotypes with MiXCR, one entry per CDR3 protein. Of hundreds of thousands of distinct CDR3 sequences listed, 21% are singletons. These records were also assigned to another study, of T cells expressing NK-cell markers.

The sequenced sample was PBMCs. The receptor set was obtained from a woman younger than 35 in good health. CDR3s include the opening cysteine and the closing phenylalanine or tryptophan. The order of the fields is clone size, V gene, J gene, D gene, CDR3 protein, CDR3 DNA. The D gene is left open where the match is weak. A clone size is listed for some rows: how often the clone was seen (once, few, many), or a class if it is expanded.

abundance: few; v_gene: TRBV20-1; j_gene: TRBJ1-1; d_gene: TRBD1; CDR3aa: CSARAEGARNTEAFF; CDR3nt: TGCAGTGCTAGAGCGGAGGGGGCGAGGAACACTGAAGCTTTCTTT
abundance: NA; v_gene: TRBV29-1; j_gene: TRBJ2-1; d_gene: TRBD2; CDR3aa: CSVVSSGRAYEQFF; CDR3nt: TGCAGCGTTGTATCTAGCGGGAGGGCCTATGAGCAGTTCTTC
abundance: NA; v_gene: TRBV15; j_gene: TRBJ1-1; d_gene: NA; CDR3aa: CATSNPGATEAFF; CDR3nt: TGTGCCACCAGCAATCCAGGGGCCACTGAAGCTTTCTTT
abundance: NA; v_gene: TRBV27; j_gene: TRBJ1-2; d_gene: NA; CDR3aa: CASSPQNGGYTF; CDR3nt: TGTGCCAGCAGCCCCCAGAACGGTGGCTACACCTTC
abundance: NA; v_gene: TRBV30; j_gene: TRBJ2-2; d_gene: NA; CDR3aa: CAGSREAGELFF; CDR3nt: TGTGCCGGATCCAGGGAGGCCGGGGAGCTGTTTTTT
abundance: NA; v_gene: TRBV7-2; j_gene: TRBJ2-2; d_gene: TRBD2; CDR3aa: CASSLRSPREGRELFF; CDR3nt: TGTGCCAGCAGCTTAAGGTCCCCGCGGGAGGGCCGGGAGCTGTTTTTT
abundance: many; v_gene: TRBV21-1; j_gene: TRBJ1-1; d_gene: NA; CDR3aa: CATKYRKQVAFF; CDR3nt: TGTGCCACCAAATACAGGAAACAGGTAGCTTTCTTT
abundance: few; v_gene: TRBV9; j_gene: TRBJ1-6; d_gene: TRBD1; CDR3aa: CASSVSSGQGSPLHF; CDR3nt: TGTGCCAGCAGCGTGAGCTCGGGACAGGGTTCACCCCTCCACTTT
abundance: many; v_gene: TRBV5-1; j_gene: TRBJ2-3; d_gene: NA; CDR3aa: CASRGDTQYF; CDR3nt: TGCGCCAGCCGGGGGGATACGCAGTATTTT
abundance: NA; v_gene: TRBV12-3/TRBV12-4; j_gene: TRBJ2-1; d_gene: TRBD2; CDR3aa: CASSLRELAGEEQFF; CDR3nt: TGTGCCAGCAGTTTAAGGGAACTAGCGGGGGAGGAGCAGTTCTTC
abundance: NA; v_gene: TRBV5-1; j_gene: TRBJ2-7; d_gene: NA; CDR3aa: CASSLRESSEQYF; CDR3nt: TGCGCCAGCAGCTTGCGGGAGTCGTCCGAGCAGTACTTC
abundance: few; v_gene: TRBV10-3; j_gene: TRBJ1-2; d_gene: TRBD1; CDR3aa: CANTGDYGYTF; CDR3nt: TGTGCCAATACAGGGGACTATGGCTACACCTTC
abundance: few; v_gene: TRBV20-1; j_gene: TRBJ2-2; d_gene: NA; CDR3aa: CSAPRGGMNTGELFF; CDR3nt: TGCAGTGCTCCGAGGGGGGGGATGAACACCGGGGAGCTGTTTTTT
abundance: few; v_gene: TRBV7-3; j_gene: TRBJ2-7; d_gene: NA; CDR3aa: CASSLMAGTYEQYF; CDR3nt: TGTGCCAGCAGCTTAATGGCAGGTACCTACGAGCAGTACTTC
abundance: few; v_gene: TRBV20-1; j_gene: TRBJ2-7; d_gene: TRBD2; CDR3aa: CSASLAAYEQYF; CDR3nt: TGCAGTGCATCCCTAGCGGCCTACGAGCAGTACTTC
abundance: NA; v_gene: TRBV18; j_gene: TRBJ2-7; d_gene: NA; CDR3aa: CASSPRSDGTSYEQYF; CDR3nt: TGTGCCAGCTCACCACGATCCGACGGGACCTCCTACGAGCAGTACTTC
abundance: once; v_gene: TRBV11-3; j_gene: TRBJ2-7; d_gene: TRBD1; CDR3aa: CASSQRQGYYEQYF; CDR3nt: TGTGCCAGCAGCCAACGACAGGGGTACTACGAGCAGTACTTC
abundance: few; v_gene: TRBV10-3; j_gene: TRBJ1-2; d_gene: TRBD1; CDR3aa: CAINGQGGSYTF; CDR3nt: TGTGCCATCAATGGACAGGGGGGAAGCTACACCTTC
abundance: NA; v_gene: TRBV5-1; j_gene: TRBJ2-7; d_gene: NA; CDR3aa: CASSFSGDYEQYF; CDR3nt: TGCGCCAGCAGCTTTAGTGGCGACTACGAGCAGTACTTC
abundance: NA; v_gene: TRBV5-1; j_gene: TRBJ2-7; d_gene: NA; CDR3aa: CASTRGGGYDEQYF; CDR3nt: TGCGCCAGCACCAGGGGAGGGGGCTACGACGAGCAGTACTTC
abundance: many; v_gene: TRBV6-5; j_gene: TRBJ2-4; d_gene: NA; CDR3aa: CASSYSRGAKNIQYF; CDR3nt: TGTGCCAGCAGTTACTCCAGGGGAGCCAAAAACATTCAGTACTTC
abundance: NA; v_gene: TRBV11-2; j_gene: TRBJ2-6; d_gene: NA; CDR3aa: CASSLDPFSSGANVLTF; CDR3nt: TGTGCCAGCAGCTTAGATCCATTCTCCTCTGGGGCCAACGTCCTGACTTTC
abundance: many; v_gene: TRBV9; j_gene: TRBJ2-1; d_gene: TRBD2; CDR3aa: CASSVVSGGAPEQFF; CDR3nt: TGTGCCAGCAGCGTAGTGAGCGGGGGGGCTCCAGAGCAGTTCTTC
abundance: few; v_gene: TRBV5-6; j_gene: TRBJ1-1; d_gene: NA; CDR3aa: CASSLDRGMNTEAFF; CDR3nt: TGTGCCAGCAGCTTGGATAGGGGGATGAACACTGAAGCTTTCTTT
abundance: NA; v_gene: TRBV7-9; j_gene: TRBJ2-6; d_gene: TRBD1; CDR3aa: CASSLTGAGSGANVLTF; CDR3nt: TGTGCCAGCAGCTTGACAGGGGCCGGCTCTGGGGCCAACGTCCTGACTTTC
abundance: few; v_gene: TRBV6-5; j_gene: TRBJ1-1; d_gene: TRBD1; CDR3aa: CASSRQGLAEAFF; CDR3nt: TGTGCCAGCAGCCGACAGGGACTGGCTGAAGCTTTCTTT
abundance: NA; v_gene: TRBV20-1; j_gene: TRBJ2-2; d_gene: TRBD1; CDR3aa: CSARDGTANTGELFF; CDR3nt: TGCAGTGCTAGGGACGGGACAGCGAACACCGGGGAGCTGTTTTTT
abundance: few; v_gene: TRBV12-3/TRBV12-4; j_gene: TRBJ2-5; d_gene: TRBD2; CDR3aa: CASSLGTSGGFQETQYF; CDR3nt: TGTGCCAGCAGTTTAGGGACTAGCGGGGGGTTCCAAGAGACCCAGTACTTC
abundance: few; v_gene: TRBV15; j_gene: TRBJ2-1; d_gene: TRBD1; CDR3aa: CATSGRDRYNEQFF; CDR3nt: TGTGCCACCAGCGGCCGGGACAGGTACAATGAGCAGTTCTTC
abundance: once; v_gene: TRBV12-3/TRBV12-4; j_gene: TRBJ2-7; d_gene: NA; CDR3aa: CASSLRRGSLDEQYF; CDR3nt: TGTGCCAGCAGTTTACGGCGGGGCTCCCTGGACGAGCAGTACTTC
abundance: many; v_gene: TRBV5-1; j_gene: TRBJ2-3; d_gene: NA; CDR3aa: CASGDRTGHTDTQYF; CDR3nt: TGCGCCAGCGGGGATCGGACGGGACACACAGATACGCAGTATTTT
abundance: NA; v_gene: TRBV20-1; j_gene: TRBJ2-1; d_gene: TRBD2; CDR3aa: CSARWGGIDEQFF; CDR3nt: TGCAGTGCTAGGTGGGGGGGGATTGATGAGCAGTTCTTC
abundance: few; v_gene: TRBV11-2; j_gene: TRBJ1-1; d_gene: TRBD1; CDR3aa: CASSPQRWQGAVNTEAFF; CDR3nt: TGTGCCAGCAGCCCTCAGCGGTGGCAGGGGGCGGTGAACACTGAAGCTTTCTTT
abundance: many; v_gene: TRBV12-3/TRBV12-4; j_gene: TRBJ2-1; d_gene: TRBD2; CDR3aa: CASSLAGEQFF; CDR3nt: TGTGCCAGCAGCTTAGCGGGTGAGCAGTTCTTC
abundance: many; v_gene: TRBV6-1; j_gene: TRBJ2-3; d_gene: TRBD2; CDR3aa: CASSFSGSPPDTQYF; CDR3nt: TGTGCCAGCAGCTTTAGCGGGAGTCCCCCAGATACGCAGTATTTT
abundance: NA; v_gene: TRBV6-1; j_gene: TRBJ1-1; d_gene: NA; CDR3aa: CASSARGRNTEAFF; CDR3nt: TGTGCCAGCAGCGCTCGGGGGCGAAACACTGAAGCTTTCTTT
abundance: many; v_gene: TRBV20-1; j_gene: TRBJ2-1; d_gene: TRBD2; CDR3aa: CSAIAVAGGPKNEQFF; CDR3nt: TGCAGTGCCATCGCGGTGGCGGGAGGGCCAAAAAATGAGCAGTTCTTC
abundance: few; v_gene: TRBV5-6; j_gene: TRBJ1-1; d_gene: NA; CDR3aa: CASSSGLVGGEAFF; CDR3nt: TGTGCCAGCAGCTCCGGCCTGGTGGGAGGTGAAGCTTTCTTT
abundance: few; v_gene: TRBV27; j_gene: TRBJ2-7; d_gene: NA; CDR3aa: CASRGTRVYEQYF; CDR3nt: TGTGCCAGCAGGGGGACAAGGGTCTACGAGCAGTACTTC
abundance: NA; v_gene: TRBV6-5; j_gene: TRBJ1-2; d_gene: NA; CDR3aa: CASSHDKGGGSYGYTF; CDR3nt: TGTGCCAGCAGTCACGACAAGGGTGGGGGATCCTATGGCTACACCTTC
abundance: NA; v_gene: TRBV15; j_gene: TRBJ2-2; d_gene: NA; CDR3aa: CATSSTGELFF; CDR3nt: TGTGCCACCAGCTCCACCGGGGAGCTGTTTTTT
abundance: few; v_gene: TRBV20-1; j_gene: TRBJ2-7; d_gene: NA; CDR3aa: CSAYLPGNYEQYF; CDR3nt: TGCAGTGCTTACCTACCCGGGAACTACGAGCAGTACTTC
abundance: NA; v_gene: TRBV20-1; j_gene: TRBJ2-7; d_gene: TRBD2; CDR3aa: CSASGTSALFGEQYF; CDR3nt: TGCAGTGCAAGTGGGACTAGCGCCCTTTTTGGGGAGCAGTACTTC
abundance: few; v_gene: TRBV7-2; j_gene: TRBJ2-7; d_gene: TRBD2; CDR3aa: CASSLASSGGIYEQYF; CDR3nt: TGTGCCAGCAGCTTAGCTTCTAGCGGGGGGATTTACGAGCAGTACTTC
abundance: few; v_gene: TRBV23-1; j_gene: TRBJ2-1; d_gene: NA; CDR3aa: CASSQPPGILPLNEQFF; CDR3nt: TGCGCCAGCAGTCAGCCCCCGGGGATCCTCCCCCTCAATGAGCAGTTCTTC